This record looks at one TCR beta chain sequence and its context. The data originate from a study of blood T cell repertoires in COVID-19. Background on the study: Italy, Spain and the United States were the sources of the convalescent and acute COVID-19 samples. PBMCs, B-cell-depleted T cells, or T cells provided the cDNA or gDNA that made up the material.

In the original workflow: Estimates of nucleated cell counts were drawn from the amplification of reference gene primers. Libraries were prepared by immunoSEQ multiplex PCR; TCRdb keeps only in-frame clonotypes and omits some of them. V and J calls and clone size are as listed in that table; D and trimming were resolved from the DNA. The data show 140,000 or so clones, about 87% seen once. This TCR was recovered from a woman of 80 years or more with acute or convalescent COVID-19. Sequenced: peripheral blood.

In DNA form, the CDR3 reads TGTGCCAGCAGCCGCCTGGGAGGGTCCGGCACAGATACGCAGTATTTT. Its protein is CASSRLGGSGTDTQYF. This chain uses TRBV7-9 with TRBJ2-3; 7 nucleotides align to TRBD2. V was clipped by 5 bases and J by 1 base; unmatched bases: 9. CDR3 length: 16 residues. Looked up from germline, CDR1 is SEHNR and CDR2 is FQNEAQ (reference sequence).